This TCR beta chain was profiled in a study of OX40 agonist ivuxolimab in advanced cancers. The CDR3 has 12 residues. V was pared by 4 bases and J by 5 bases, with 1 base of the junction left unmatched. Per the germline V gene, CDR1 is LNHDA and CDR2 is SQIVND (reference sequence). Sequenced by immunoSEQ multiplex PCR; TCRdb stores in-frame clones only, minus some. Altogether some 100,000 clones are present, 84% being singletons, with the ten largest covering approximately 1.2%. This clonotype was obtained from an adult with an advanced solid tumor such as melanoma, head and neck, liver or kidney cancer. V and J are TRBV19 and TRBJ1-2; 7 nucleotides align to TRBD1. Sample: CD4+ or CD8+ T cells sorted from blood, taken in a trial of the OX40 agonist ivuxolimab. CDR3 residues: CASSKTGYGYTF. The CDR3 DNA reads TGTGCCAGTAGTAAGACAGGGTATGGCTACACCTTC.